Listed below are T cell receptor beta chains from one sample, sequenced in a study of T cells in Graves' hyperthyroidism and ophthalmopathy. TCRdb itself ran the multiplex PCR reads through MiXCR, one entry per CDR3 protein. The repertoire includes 400,000 or so distinct CDR3 sequences, roughly 15% of them detected once, and less than 20% sits in the top ten. Material: blood. The source is a woman aged 25 to 39 with Graves' ophthalmopathy. Each CDR3 is given with its conserved first and last residue. D genes are given only for firm matches.

d_call	v_call	j_call	cdr3_aa
TRBD2	TRBV6-1	TRBJ2-3	CASKGERGGLGTDTQYF
TRBD1	TRBV5-1	TRBJ1-2	CASSWGQGFYGYTF
NA	TRBV11-2	TRBJ1-1	CASSSTGIGTEAFF
NA	TRBV19	TRBJ2-7	CASSAIQGGRYEQYF
NA	TRBV20-1	TRBJ1-1	CSARRHGGGTEAFF
NA	TRBV7-9	TRBJ1-6	CASSSGELAVSPLHF
NA	TRBV20-1	TRBJ2-1	CSARGRGPYNEQFF
TRBD2	TRBV30	TRBJ2-5	CASGGGVETQYF
NA	TRBV9	TRBJ1-4	CASSGGAKIGGKLFF
NA	TRBV18	TRBJ1-3	CASSPVSGTPAGNTIYF
TRBD1	TRBV28	TRBJ1-5	CASSPLRTGGNQPQHF
NA	TRBV9	TRBJ1-1	CASSVEGGRYTEAFF
NA	TRBV20-1	TRBJ2-3	CSARLINTQYF
TRBD1	TRBV13	TRBJ1-2	CASSLGTGRLGYTF
NA	TRBV12-3/TRBV12-4	TRBJ2-4	CASSPGYGRVSKNIQYF
TRBD2	TRBV7-2	TRBJ2-5	CASSPRLAGPQETQYF
TRBD1	TRBV24-1	TRBJ2-1	CATSLRQGRAPNEQFF
NA	TRBV6-1	TRBJ2-1	CASSRGTGEQFF